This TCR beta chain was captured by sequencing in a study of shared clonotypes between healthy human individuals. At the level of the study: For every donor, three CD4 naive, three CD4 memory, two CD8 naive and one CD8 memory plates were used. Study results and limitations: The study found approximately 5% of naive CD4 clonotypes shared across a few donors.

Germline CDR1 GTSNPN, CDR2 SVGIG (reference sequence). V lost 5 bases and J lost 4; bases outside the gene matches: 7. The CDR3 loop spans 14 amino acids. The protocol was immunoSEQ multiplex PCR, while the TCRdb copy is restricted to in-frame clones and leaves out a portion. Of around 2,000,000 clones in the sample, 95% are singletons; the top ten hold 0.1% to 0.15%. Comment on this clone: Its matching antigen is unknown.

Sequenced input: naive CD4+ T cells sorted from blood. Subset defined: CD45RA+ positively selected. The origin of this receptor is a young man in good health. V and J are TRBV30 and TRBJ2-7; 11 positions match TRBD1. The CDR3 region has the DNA TGTGCCTGGGGGAGGACAGGGGGCGTTTACGAGCAGTACTTC. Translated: CAWGRTGGVYEQYF.